This T cell receptor beta chain was recorded in a study of cytomegalovirus exposure and HLA in healthy donors. Worth noting for this clone: The antigen remains unidentified.

In the PCR, 60 Vbeta and 13 Jbeta primers were used. The assay was immunoSEQ multiplex PCR, and TCRdb's table has in-frame clones only and misses some. The sample consists of a few hundred thousand clones, roughly 80% of them appearing once. Germline CDR1 LNHDA, CDR2 SQIVND (reference sequence). Deletions cut 1 base from V and 4 bases from J, with 6 bases between. The CDR3 length is 13 residues. Study results and limitations: For TCR beta chains, V- and J-gene trimming was later linked to a missense DCLRE1C variant. Most TCR beta V segments were productive about 87% or about 30% of the time in an earlier analysis. CMV serostatus was the only immune exposure information that was available. Most TCR sequences showed up rarely, but some public TCRs showed up in many donors.

Sequencing was carried out using PBMCs. The chain employs TRBV19 and TRBJ2-3; D gene ambiguous. The TCR comes from a man in his thirties or forties in good health and CMV-seronegative. The CDR3, as DNA: TGTGCCAGTAGTATAGGTCGGGCAGATACGCAGTATTTT. It codes for CASSIGRADTQYF.